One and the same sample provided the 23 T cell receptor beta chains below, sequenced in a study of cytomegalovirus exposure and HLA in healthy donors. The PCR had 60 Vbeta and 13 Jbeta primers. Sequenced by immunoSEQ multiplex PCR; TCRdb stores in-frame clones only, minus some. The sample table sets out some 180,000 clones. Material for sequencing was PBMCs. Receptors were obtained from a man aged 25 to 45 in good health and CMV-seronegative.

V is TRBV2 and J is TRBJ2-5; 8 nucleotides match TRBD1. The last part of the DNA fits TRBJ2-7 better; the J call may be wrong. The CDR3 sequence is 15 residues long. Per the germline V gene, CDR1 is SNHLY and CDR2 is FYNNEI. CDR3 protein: CAIPKVETGEYEQYF. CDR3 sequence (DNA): TGTGCCATACCTAAGGTGGAGACAGGGGAATACGAGCAGTACTTC.

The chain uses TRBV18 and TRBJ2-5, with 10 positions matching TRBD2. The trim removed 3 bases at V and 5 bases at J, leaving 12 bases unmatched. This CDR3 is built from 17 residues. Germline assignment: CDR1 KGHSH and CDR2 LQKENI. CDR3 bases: TGTGCCAGCTCACCTTGGGTGAGCGGGGGGGCCGAGGAGACCCAGTACTTC. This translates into CASSPWVSGGAEETQYF. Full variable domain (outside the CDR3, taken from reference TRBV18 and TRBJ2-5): NAGVMQNPRHLVRRRGQEARLRCSPMKGHSHVYWYRQLPEEGLKFMVYLQKENIIDESGMPKERFSAEFPKEGPSILRIQQVVRGDSAAYFCASSPWVSGGAEETQYFGPGTRLLVL.

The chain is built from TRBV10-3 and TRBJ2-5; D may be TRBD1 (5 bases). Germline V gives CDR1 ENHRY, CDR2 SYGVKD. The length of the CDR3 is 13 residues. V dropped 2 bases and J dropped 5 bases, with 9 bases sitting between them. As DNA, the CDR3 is TGTGCCATCAGTGAGGGGGCCGGCGAGACCCAGTACTTC. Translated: CAISEGAGETQYF.

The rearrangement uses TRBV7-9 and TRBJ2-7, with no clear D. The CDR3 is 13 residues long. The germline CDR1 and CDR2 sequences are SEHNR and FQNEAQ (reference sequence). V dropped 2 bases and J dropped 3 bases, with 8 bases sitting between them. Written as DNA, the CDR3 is TGTGCCAGCAGCTTATACATTTTCTACGAGCAGTACTTC. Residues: CASSLYIFYEQYF.

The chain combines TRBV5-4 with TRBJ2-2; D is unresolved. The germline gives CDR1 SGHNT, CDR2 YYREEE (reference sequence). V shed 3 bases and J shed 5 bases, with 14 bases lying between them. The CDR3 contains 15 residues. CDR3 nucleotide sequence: TGTGCCAGCAGCTCTGGTAGTCATCCGACCGGGGAGCTGTTTTTT. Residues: CASSSGSHPTGELFF.

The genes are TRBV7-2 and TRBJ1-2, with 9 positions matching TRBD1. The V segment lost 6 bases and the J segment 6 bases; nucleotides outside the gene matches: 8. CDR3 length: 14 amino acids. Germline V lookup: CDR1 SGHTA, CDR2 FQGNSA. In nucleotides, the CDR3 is TGTGCCAGCAGTCCACAGGGGGCGAACAATGGCTACACCTTC. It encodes CASSPQGANNGYTF.

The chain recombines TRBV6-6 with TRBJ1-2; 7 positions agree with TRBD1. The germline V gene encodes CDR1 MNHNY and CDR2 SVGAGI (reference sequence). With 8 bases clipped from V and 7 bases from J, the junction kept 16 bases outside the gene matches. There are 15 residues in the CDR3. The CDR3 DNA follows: TGTGCCAGCGATTCTCGCCCCGACAGGGCTTCTGGCTACACCTTC. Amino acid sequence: CASDSRPDRASGYTF.

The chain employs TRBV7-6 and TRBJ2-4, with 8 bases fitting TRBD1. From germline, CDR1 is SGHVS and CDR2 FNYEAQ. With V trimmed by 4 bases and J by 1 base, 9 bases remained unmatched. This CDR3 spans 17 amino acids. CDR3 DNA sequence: TGTGCCAGCAGCTCGCGACAGGGGATGGAGGCCAAAAACATTCAGTACTTC. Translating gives CASSSRQGMEAKNIQYF.

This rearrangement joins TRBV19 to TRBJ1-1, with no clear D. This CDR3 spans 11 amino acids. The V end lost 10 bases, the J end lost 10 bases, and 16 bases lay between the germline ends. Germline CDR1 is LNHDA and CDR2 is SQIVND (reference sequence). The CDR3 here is CATSPGMGAFF. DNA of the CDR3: TGTGCCACCTCCCCGGGGATGGGAGCTTTCTTT. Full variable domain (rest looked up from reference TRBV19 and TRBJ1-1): DGGITQSPKYLFRKEGQNVTLSCEQNLNHDAMYWYRQDPGQGLRLIYYSQIVNDFQKGDIAEGYSVSREKKESFPLTVTSAQKNPTAFYLCATSPGMGAFFGQGTRLTVV.

The CDR3 sequence is CASKSATPAGRHYNEQFF. DNA for the CDR3: TGTGCCAGCAAATCTGCTACCCCCGCCGGAAGACATTACAATGAGCAGTTCTTC. The J gene is TRBJ2-1, the V gene TRBV2; D is unresolved. V dropped 7 bases and J dropped 4 bases, with 26 bases sitting between them. This CDR3 is 18 amino acids long. Germline V CDR1 and CDR2: SNHLY, FYNNEI. Full variable domain (missing parts from reference TRBV2 and TRBJ2-1): EPEVTQTPSHQVTQMGQEVILRCVPISNHLYFYWYRQILGQKVEFLVSFYNNEISEKSEIFDDQFSVERPDGSNFTLKIRSTKLEDSAMYFCASKSATPAGRHYNEQFFGPGTRLTVL.

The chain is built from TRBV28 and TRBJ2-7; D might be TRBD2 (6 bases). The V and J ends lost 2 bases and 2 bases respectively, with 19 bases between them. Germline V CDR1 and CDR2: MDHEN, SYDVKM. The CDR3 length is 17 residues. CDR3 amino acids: CASSLASPGTATYEQYF. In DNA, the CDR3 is TGTGCCAGCAGTTTAGCCTCCCCCGGGACTGCCACCTACGAGCAGTACTTC.

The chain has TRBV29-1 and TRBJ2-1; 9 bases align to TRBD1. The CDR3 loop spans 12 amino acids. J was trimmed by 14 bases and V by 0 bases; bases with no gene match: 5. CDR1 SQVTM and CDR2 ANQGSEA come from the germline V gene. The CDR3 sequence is CSVEDPGTGKFF. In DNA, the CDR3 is TGCAGCGTTGAAGATCCCGGGACAGGGAAGTTCTTC.

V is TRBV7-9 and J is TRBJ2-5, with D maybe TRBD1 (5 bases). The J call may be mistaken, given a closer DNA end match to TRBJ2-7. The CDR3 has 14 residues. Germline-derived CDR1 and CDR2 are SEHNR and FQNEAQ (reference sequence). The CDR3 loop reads CASSLDQGNYEQYF. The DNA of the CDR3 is TGTGCCAGCAGCTTAGACCAGGGAAACTACGAGCAGTACTTC.

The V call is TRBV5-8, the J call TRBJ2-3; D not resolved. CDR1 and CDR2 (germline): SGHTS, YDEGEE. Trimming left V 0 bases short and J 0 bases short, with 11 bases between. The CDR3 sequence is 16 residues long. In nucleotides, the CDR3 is TGTGCCAGCAGCTTGGAAGTCGAGGCCAGCACAGATACGCAGTATTTT. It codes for CASSLEVEASTDTQYF. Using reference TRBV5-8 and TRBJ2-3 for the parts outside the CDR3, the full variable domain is EAGVTQSPTHLIKTRGQQATLRCSPISGHTSVYWYQQALGLGLQFLLWYDEGEERNRGNFPPRFSGRQFPNYSSELNVNALELEDSALYLCASSLEVEASTDTQYFGPGTRLTVL.

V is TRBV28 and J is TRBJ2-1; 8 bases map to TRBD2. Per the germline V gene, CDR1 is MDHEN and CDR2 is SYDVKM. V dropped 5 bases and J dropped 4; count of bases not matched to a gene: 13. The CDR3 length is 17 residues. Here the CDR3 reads CASSPSTGSGSYNEQFF. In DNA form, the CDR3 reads TGTGCCAGCAGTCCCTCAACAGGGAGCGGGAGTTACAATGAGCAGTTCTTC. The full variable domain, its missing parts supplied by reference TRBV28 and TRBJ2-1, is DVKVTQSSRYLVKRTGEKVFLECVQDMDHENMFWYRQDPGLGLRLIYFSYDVKMKEKGDIPEGYSVSREKKERFSLILESASTNQTSMYLCASSPSTGSGSYNEQFFGPGTRLTVL.

The CDR3: CASSIGQGGGYTF. The CDR3 DNA sequence: TGTGCCAGTAGTATCGGACAGGGAGGTGGCTACACCTTC. This chain uses TRBV19 with TRBJ1-2, with 8 nucleotides matching TRBD1. CDR1 and CDR2 from the germline V gene are LNHDA and SQIVND (reference sequence). CDR3 size: 13 residues. V trimming: 3 bases; J trimming: 7 bases; junction bases outside the gene matches: 4.

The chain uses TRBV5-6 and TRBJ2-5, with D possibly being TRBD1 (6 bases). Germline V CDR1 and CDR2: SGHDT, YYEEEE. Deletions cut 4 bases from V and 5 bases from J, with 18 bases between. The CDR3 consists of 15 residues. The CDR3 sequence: CASSPPGQRKETQYF. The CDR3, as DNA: TGTGCCAGCAGCCCGCCGGGACAAAGAAAGGAGACCCAGTACTTC.

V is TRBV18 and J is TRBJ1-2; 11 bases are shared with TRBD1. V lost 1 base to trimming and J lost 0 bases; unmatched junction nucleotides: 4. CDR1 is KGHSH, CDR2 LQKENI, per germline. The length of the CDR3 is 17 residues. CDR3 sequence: CASSPQWGQGANYGYTF. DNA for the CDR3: TGTGCCAGCTCACCACAGTGGGGACAGGGGGCTAACTATGGCTACACCTTC.

This CDR3 is CASKSERERDTQYF. Here the CDR3 DNA reads TGTGCCAGCAAGAGTGAGCGGGAGAGAGATACGCAGTATTTT. The chain joins TRBV6-4 to TRBJ2-3; 8 nucleotides match TRBD2. Germline trimming cut 7 bases from V and 5 bases from J; bases unmatched to any gene: 8. The V gene's germline CDR1 is MRHNA and CDR2 SNTAGT. The length of the CDR3 is 14 residues.

CDR3 loop: CASSHSSGAPYEQYF. CDR3 bases: TGTGCCAGCAGCCATAGTTCAGGGGCCCCCTACGAGCAGTACTTC. The chain recombines TRBV4-2 with TRBJ2-7, with TRBD1 as a possible D gene (6 bases). Germline CDR1 reads LGHNA; CDR2 reads YNFKEQ. The CDR3 is 15 residues long. Trimming removed 3 bases from V and 2 bases from J, with 14 bases in between.

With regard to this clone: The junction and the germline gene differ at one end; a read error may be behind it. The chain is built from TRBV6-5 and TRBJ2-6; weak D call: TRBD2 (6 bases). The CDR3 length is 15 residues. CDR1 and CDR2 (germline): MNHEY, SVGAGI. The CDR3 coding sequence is TGTGCCAGCACCATGGGGGGTTCTGGGGCCAACGTCCTAACTTTC. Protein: CASTMGGSGANVLTF.

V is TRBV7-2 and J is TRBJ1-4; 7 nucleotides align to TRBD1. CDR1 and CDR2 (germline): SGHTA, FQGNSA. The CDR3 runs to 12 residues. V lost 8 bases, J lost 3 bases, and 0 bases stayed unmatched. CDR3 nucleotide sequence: TGTGCCAGCGGGACAGCTAATGAAAAACTGTTTTTT. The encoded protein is CASGTANEKLFF.

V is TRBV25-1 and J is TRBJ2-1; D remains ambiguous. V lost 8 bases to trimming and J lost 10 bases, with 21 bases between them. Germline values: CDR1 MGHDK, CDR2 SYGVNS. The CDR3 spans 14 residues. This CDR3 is CASQRQNLGEEQFF. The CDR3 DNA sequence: TGTGCCAGCCAGAGACAAAATCTGGGTGAAGAGCAGTTCTTC.